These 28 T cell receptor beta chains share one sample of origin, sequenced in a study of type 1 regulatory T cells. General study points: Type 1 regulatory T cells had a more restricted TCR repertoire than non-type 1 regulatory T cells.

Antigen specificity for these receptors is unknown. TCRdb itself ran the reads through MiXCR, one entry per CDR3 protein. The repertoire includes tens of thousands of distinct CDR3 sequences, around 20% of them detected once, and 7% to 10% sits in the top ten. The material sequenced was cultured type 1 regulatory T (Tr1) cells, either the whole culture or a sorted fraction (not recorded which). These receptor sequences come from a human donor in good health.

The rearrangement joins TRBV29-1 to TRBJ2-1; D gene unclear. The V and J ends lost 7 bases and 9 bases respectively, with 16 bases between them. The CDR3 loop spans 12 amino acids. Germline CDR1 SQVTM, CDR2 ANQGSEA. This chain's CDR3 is CSAAASVGEQFF. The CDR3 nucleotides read TGCAGCGCCGCGGCGAGCGTCGGTGAGCAGTTCTTC.

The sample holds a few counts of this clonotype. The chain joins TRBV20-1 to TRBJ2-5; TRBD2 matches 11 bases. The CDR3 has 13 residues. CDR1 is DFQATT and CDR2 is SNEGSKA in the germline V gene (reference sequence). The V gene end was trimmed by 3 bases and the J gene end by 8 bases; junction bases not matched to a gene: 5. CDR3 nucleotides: TGCAGTGCTAGTGGGCTAGCGGGAGGAACCCAGTACTTC. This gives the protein CSASGLAGGTQYF.

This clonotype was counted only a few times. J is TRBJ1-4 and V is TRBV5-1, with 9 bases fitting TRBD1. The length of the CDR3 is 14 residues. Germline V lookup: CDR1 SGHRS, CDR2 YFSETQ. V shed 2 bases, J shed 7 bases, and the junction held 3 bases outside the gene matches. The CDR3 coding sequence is TGCGCCAGCAGCTTTGGGACAGGGATTGAAAAACTGTTTTTT. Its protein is CASSFGTGIEKLFF.

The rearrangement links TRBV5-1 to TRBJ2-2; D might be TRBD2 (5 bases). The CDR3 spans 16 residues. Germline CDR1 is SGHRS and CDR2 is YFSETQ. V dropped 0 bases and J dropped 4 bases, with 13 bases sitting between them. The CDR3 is CASSLGEQSGTGELFF. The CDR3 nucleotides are TGCGCCAGCAGCTTGGGCGAGCAAAGCGGCACCGGGGAGCTGTTTTTT.

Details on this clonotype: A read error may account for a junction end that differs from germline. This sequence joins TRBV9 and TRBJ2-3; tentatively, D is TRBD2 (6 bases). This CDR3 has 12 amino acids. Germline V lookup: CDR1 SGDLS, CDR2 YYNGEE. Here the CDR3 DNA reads TGCGCAAGCGGCGGAGGGCTAGATACGCAGTATTTT. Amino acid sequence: CASGGGLDTQYF.

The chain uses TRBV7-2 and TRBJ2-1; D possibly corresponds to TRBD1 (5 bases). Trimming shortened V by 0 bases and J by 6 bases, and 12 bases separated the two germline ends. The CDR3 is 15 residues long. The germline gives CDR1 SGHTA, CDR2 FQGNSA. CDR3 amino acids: CASSLAGQAPNEQFF. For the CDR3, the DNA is TGTGCCAGCAGCTTAGCGGGGCAGGCCCCCAATGAGCAGTTCTTC. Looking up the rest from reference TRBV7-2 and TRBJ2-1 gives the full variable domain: GAGVSQSPSNKVTEKGKDVELRCDPISGHTALYWYRQSLGQGLEFLIYFQGNSAPDKSGLPSDRFSAERTGGSVSTLTIQRTQQEDSAVYLCASSLAGQAPNEQFFGPGTRLTVL.

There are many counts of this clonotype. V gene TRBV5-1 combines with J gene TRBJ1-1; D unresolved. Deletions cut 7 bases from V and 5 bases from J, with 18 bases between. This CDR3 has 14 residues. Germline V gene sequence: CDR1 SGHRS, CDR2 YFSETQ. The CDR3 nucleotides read TGCGCCAGCGGGCAAGGCCAAGGTTGGACTGAAGCTTTCTTT. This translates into CASGQGQGWTEAFF.

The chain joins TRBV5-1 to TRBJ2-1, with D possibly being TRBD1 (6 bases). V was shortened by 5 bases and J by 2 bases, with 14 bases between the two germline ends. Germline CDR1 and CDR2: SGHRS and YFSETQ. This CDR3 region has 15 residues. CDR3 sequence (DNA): TGCGCCAGCAGACAAACAGGGCACCCCTACAATGAGCAGTTCTTC. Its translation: CASRQTGHPYNEQFF.

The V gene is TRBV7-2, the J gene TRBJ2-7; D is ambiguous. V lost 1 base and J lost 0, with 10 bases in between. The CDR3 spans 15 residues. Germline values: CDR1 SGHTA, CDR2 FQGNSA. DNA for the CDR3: TGTGCCAGCAGCTTAGGGGGAATAAGCTCCTACGAGCAGTACTTC. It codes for CASSLGGISSYEQYF. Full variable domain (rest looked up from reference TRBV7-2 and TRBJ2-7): GAGVSQSPSNKVTEKGKDVELRCDPISGHTALYWYRQSLGQGLEFLIYFQGNSAPDKSGLPSDRFSAERTGGSVSTLTIQRTQQEDSAVYLCASSLGGISSYEQYFGPGTRLTVT.

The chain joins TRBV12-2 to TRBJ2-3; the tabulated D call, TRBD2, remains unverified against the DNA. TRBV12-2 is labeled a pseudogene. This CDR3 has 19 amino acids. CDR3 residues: CASRLEQREDTGVTDTQYF. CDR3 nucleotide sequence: TGTGCAAGTCGCTTAGAGCAGCGGGAAGATACGGGAGTTACAGATACGCAGTATTTT.

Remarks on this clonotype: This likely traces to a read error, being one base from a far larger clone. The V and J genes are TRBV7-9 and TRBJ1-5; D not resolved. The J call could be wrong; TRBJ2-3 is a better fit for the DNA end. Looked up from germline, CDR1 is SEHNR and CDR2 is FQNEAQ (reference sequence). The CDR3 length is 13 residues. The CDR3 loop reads CASSVAPNQPQYF. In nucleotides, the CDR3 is TGTGCCAGCAGCGTAGCACCCAATCAGCCCCAGTATTTT.

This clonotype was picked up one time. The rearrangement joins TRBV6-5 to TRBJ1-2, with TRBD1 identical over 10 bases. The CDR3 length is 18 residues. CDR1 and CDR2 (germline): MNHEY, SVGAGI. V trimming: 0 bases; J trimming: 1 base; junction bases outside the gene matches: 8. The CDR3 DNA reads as TGTGCCAGCAGTTACTCCCTTCAGGGACAGGGGAATAACTATGGCTACACCTTC. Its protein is CASSYSLQGQGNNYGYTF.

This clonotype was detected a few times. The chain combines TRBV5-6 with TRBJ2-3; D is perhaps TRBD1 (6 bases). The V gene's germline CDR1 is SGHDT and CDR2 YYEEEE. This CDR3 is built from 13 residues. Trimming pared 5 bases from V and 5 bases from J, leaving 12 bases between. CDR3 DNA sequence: TGTGCCAGCAGTTCACAGGGTATAGATACGCAGTATTTT. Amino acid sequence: CASSSQGIDTQYF.

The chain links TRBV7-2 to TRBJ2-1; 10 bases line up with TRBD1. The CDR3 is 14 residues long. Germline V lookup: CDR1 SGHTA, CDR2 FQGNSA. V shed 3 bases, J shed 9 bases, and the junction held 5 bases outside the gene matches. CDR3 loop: CASSLGTGDPEQFF. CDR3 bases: TGTGCCAGCAGCTTGGGGACAGGGGACCCTGAGCAGTTCTTC.

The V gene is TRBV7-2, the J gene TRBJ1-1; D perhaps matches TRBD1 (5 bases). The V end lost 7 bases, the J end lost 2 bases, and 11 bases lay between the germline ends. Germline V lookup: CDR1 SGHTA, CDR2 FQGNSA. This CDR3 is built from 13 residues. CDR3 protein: CASTRGFNTEAFF. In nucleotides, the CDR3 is TGTGCCAGCACTAGGGGTTTCAACACTGAAGCTTTCTTT. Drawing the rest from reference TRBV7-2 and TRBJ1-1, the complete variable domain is GAGVSQSPSNKVTEKGKDVELRCDPISGHTALYWYRQSLGQGLEFLIYFQGNSAPDKSGLPSDRFSAERTGGSVSTLTIQRTQQEDSAVYLCASTRGFNTEAFFGQGTRLTVV.

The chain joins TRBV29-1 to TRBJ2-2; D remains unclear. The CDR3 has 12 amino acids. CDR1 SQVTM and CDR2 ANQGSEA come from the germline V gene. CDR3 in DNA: TGCAGTATCGGCGAAAACACCGGGGAGCTGTTTTTT. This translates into CSIGENTGELFF.

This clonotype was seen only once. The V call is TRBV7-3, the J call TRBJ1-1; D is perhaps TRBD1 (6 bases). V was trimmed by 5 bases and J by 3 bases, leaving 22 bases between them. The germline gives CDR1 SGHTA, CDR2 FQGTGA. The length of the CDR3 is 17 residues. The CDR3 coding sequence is TGTGCCAGCAGCGATGACAGGATGGGAAGCGGGTACACTGAAGCTTTCTTT. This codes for CASSDDRMGSGYTEAFF.

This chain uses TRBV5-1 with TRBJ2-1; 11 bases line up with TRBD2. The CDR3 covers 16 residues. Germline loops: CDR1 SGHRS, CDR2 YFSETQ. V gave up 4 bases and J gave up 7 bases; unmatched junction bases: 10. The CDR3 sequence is CASSDSLAGGKNEQFF. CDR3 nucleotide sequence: TGCGCCAGCAGCGACAGTCTAGCGGGAGGTAAAAATGAGCAGTTCTTC.

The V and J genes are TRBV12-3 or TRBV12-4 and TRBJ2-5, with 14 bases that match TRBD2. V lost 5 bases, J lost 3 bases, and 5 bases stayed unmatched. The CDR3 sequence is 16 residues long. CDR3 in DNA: TGTGCCAGCAGTGGGGGACTAGCGGGAGTTAAAGAGACCCAGTACTTC. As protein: CASSGGLAGVKETQYF.

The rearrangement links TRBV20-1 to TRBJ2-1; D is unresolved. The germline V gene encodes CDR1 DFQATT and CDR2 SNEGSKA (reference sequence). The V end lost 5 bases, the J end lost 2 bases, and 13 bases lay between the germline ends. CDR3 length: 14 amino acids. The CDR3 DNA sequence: TGCAGTGCTCCCCGGGCTGGCGCCTACAATGAGCAGTTCTTC. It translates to CSAPRAGAYNEQFF.

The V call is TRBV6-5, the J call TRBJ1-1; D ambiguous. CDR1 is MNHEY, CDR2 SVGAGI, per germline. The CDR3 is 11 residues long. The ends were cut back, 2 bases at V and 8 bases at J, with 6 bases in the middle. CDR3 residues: CASSYRLEAFF. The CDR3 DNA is TGTGCCAGCAGTTACCGCCTCGAAGCTTTCTTT.

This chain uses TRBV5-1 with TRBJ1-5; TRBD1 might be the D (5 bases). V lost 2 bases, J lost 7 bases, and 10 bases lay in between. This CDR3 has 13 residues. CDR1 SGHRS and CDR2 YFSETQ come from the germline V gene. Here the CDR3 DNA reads TGCGCCAGCAGCTTTGCCTGGGACCAGCCCCAGCATTTT. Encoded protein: CASSFAWDQPQHF.

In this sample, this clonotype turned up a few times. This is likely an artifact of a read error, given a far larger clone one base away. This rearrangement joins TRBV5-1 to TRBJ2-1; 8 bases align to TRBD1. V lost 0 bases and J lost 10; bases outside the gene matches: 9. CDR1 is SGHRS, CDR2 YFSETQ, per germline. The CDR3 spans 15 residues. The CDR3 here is CASSLDGQGIHEQFF. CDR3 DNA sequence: TGCGCCAGCAGCTTGGACGGACAGGGAATACACGAGCAGTTCTTC.

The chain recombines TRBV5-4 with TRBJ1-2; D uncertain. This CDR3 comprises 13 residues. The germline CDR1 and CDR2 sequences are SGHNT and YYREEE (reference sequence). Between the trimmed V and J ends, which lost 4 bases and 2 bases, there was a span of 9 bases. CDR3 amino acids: CASSADRNYGYTF. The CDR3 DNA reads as TGTGCCAGCAGCGCCGACCGAAACTATGGCTACACCTTC.

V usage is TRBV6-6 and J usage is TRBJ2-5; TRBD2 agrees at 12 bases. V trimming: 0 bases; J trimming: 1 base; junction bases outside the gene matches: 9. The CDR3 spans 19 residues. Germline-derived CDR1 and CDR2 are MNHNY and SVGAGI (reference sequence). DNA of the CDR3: TGTGCCAGCAGTTACTCGGCGACGGGACTAGCGGGTGGCCAAGAGACCCAGTACTTC. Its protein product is CASSYSATGLAGGQETQYF.

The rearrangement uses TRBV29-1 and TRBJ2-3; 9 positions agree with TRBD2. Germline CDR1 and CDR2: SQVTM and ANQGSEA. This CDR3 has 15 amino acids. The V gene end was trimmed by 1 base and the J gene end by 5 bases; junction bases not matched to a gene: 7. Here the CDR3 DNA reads TGCAGCGTTGAAGGCGGCGGGAGGGCCTTAGATACGCAGTATTTT. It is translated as CSVEGGGRALDTQYF.

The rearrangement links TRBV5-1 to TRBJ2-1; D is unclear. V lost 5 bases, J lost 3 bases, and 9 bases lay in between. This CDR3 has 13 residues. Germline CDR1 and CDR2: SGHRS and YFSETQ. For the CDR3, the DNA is TGCGCCAGCAGGCACGGCGTCTACAATGAGCAGTTCTTC. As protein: CASRHGVYNEQFF.

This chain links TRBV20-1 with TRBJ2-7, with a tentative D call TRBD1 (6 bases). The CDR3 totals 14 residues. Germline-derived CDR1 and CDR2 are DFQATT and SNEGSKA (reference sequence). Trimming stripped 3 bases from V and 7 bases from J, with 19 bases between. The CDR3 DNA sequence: TGCAGTGCTAGGGGCCCGGCAGGGGCTGGAGAGCAGTACTTC. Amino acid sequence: CSARGPAGAGEQYF.